The rows below give T cell receptor beta chains drawn from one sample of a study of identical twins. From the 5' RACE reads, TCRdb called clonotypes with MiXCR, one entry per CDR3 protein. Of around 1.7 million distinct CDR3 sequences listed, roughly a third are singletons. Sequenced material: cord blood. Receptor source: a newborn girl in good health. The CDR3 runs from the conserved cysteine through the conserved F or W. A D gene is named only where the DNA matches it firmly. Size is omitted from some rows. Given values are once, few, many or a class for expanded clones.

V gene	J gene	D gene	clone size	CDR3 DNA	CDR3 protein
TRBV12-3/TRBV12-4	TRBJ2-4	NA	few	TGTGCCAGCAGTTTTAGGGCCCCCTCGGGCAAAAACATTCAGTACTTC	CASSFRAPSGKNIQYF
TRBV10-3	TRBJ2-3	TRBD2	many	TGTGCCACCTTAGCGGGGGTTAGCACAGATACGCAGTATTTT	CATLAGVSTDTQYF
TRBV14	TRBJ2-3	NA	few	TGTGCCAGCAGCCAAGATCTTCTGGGGTCAGATACGCAGTATTTT	CASSQDLLGSDTQYF
TRBV7-2	TRBJ2-2	NA	NA	TGTGCCAGCAGCTTAGATGCCGGAACGAACACCGGGGAGCTGTTTTTT	CASSLDAGTNTGELFF
TRBV24-1	TRBJ2-2	NA	few	TGTGCCACCAGTGCCCGGGACACGCTGTTTTTT	CATSARDTLFF
TRBV10-3	TRBJ1-4	NA	NA	TGTGCCATCAGTGAGTCAGGGGAGCATGAAAAACTGTTTTTT	CAISESGEHEKLFF
TRBV4-2	TRBJ2-1	NA	NA	TGTGCCAGCAGCCCCTTAGACACTAGCTCCGAATACAATGAGCAGTTCTTC	CASSPLDTSSEYNEQFF
TRBV12-3/TRBV12-4	TRBJ1-5	NA	many	TGTGCCAGCAGTTTCCGGGGCAGCCCCCAGCATTTT	CASSFRGSPQHF
TRBV7-8	TRBJ2-1	NA	NA	TGTGCCAGCAGCTACCCTACCCCCTCCTACAATGAGCAGTTCTTC	CASSYPTPSYNEQFF
TRBV5-1	TRBJ2-1	TRBD2	NA	TGCGCCAGCAGCTCCGCATCTTTTAGCGGGGAGGTGGGTGAGCAGTTCTTC	CASSSASFSGEVGEQFF
TRBV2	TRBJ2-5	NA	NA	TGTGCCTCCCACCGGGGCAGGGGGGTTTTTGAGACCCAGTACTTC	CASHRGRGVFETQYF
TRBV24-1	TRBJ2-2	NA	NA	TGTGCCACCGCGGGCCTTCTTAACACCGGGGAGCTGTTTTTT	CATAGLLNTGELFF
TRBV11-2	TRBJ1-4	NA	NA	TGTGCCAGCAGCTTAGATGCCTCCGACTACCCGCAGTTTTTT	CASSLDASDYPQFF
TRBV6-6	TRBJ2-5	NA	NA	TGTGCCAGCAGTTACTCAAGGGCAAAGGAGACCCAGTACTTC	CASSYSRAKETQYF
TRBV27	TRBJ1-6	NA	few	TGTGCCAGCAGTTCCCCAACCAGGGAGGGAAAGAAGAATTCACCCCTCCACTTT	CASSSPTREGKKNSPLHF
TRBV29-1	TRBJ2-7	NA	NA	TGCAGCGTTGCTGGGCGGGAATTCACCTACAATGAGCAGTACTTC	CSVAGREFTYNEQYF
TRBV11-1	TRBJ2-2	TRBD1	NA	TGTGCCAGCAGCCCCCGGACAGGAGAAGGGGAGCTGTTTTTT	CASSPRTGEGELFF
TRBV20-1	TRBJ2-7	NA	few	TGCAGTGCTAGGTTGAGGGGCTCCTACGAGCAGTACTTC	CSARLRGSYEQYF
TRBV10-2	TRBJ2-1	TRBD2	NA	TGCGCCAGCCACCCGACCGCTAGCGGTCTCACGGCCCAGTTCTTC	CASHPTASGLTAQFF
TRBV5-1	TRBJ2-7	NA	NA	TGCGCCAGCAGCTTAGGCTACAACCCCATCTACGAGCAGTACTTC	CASSLGYNPIYEQYF
TRBV20-1	TRBJ2-4	NA	NA	TGCAGTGCGACGAGGGGAACAGGGACGGGCAAAAACATTCAGTACTTC	CSATRGTGTGKNIQYF
TRBV20-1	TRBJ2-1	TRBD2	NA	TGCAGTGCTAGTGGACTAGCAGAATACAATGAGCAGTTCTTC	CSASGLAEYNEQFF
TRBV9	TRBJ2-1	NA	NA	TGTGCCAGCAGCGCCCTTGGGCGGGACCCGAGCTCCTACAATGAGCAGTTCTTC	CASSALGRDPSSYNEQFF
TRBV5-1	TRBJ2-6	NA	NA	TGCGCCAGCAGCTTGACCTCTGGGGCCAGCGTCCTGACTTTC	CASSLTSGASVLTF
TRBV20-1	TRBJ2-3	NA	many	TGCAGTGCTCGGGACTTTAGCACAGATACGCAGTATTTT	CSARDFSTDTQYF
TRBV20-1	TRBJ2-3	NA	NA	TGCAGTGCTAGAGAACTTCGGGACTCAGTCACAGATACGCAGTATTTT	CSARELRDSVTDTQYF
TRBV4-1	TRBJ2-1	NA	NA	TGCGCCAGCAGCCGGAGCACCCGGGAGCAGTTCTTC	CASSRSTREQFF
TRBV28	TRBJ2-1	TRBD2	NA	TGTGCCAGCAGTCTCTGGACTAGCGGGGGGGATGAGCAGTTCTTC	CASSLWTSGGDEQFF
TRBV4-1	TRBJ1-2	TRBD1	few	TGCGCCAGCAGCCAAATCCCCAAGTTCAGGGGGACCTACACCTTC	CASSQIPKFRGTYTF
TRBV20-1	TRBJ1-1	TRBD1	NA	TGCAGTGCTGGTCGATACCGGGACAGCGAGATCAACACTGAAGCTTTCTTT	CSAGRYRDSEINTEAFF
TRBV3-1	TRBJ2-1	TRBD2	NA	TGTGCCAGCAGCCCGCCCGCGGGGGTCCCCAATGAGCAGTTCTTC	CASSPPAGVPNEQFF
TRBV4-1	TRBJ2-7	TRBD2	NA	TGCGCCAGCAGCAATCAACCCGGGACTAGGGGGTACGAGCAGTACTTC	CASSNQPGTRGYEQYF
TRBV25-1	TRBJ2-4	NA	few	TGTGCCAGCAGTGATGCGGTTGGTGGGGCCAAAAACATTCAGTACTTC	CASSDAVGGAKNIQYF
TRBV7-6	TRBJ2-1	NA	few	TGTGCCAGCACCCTCCAGCGCTACAATGAGCAGTTCTTC	CASTLQRYNEQFF
TRBV6-5	TRBJ2-7	TRBD1	few	TGTGCCAGCAGTTACTTTGGACAGGGCTACGAGCAGTACTTC	CASSYFGQGYEQYF
TRBV20-1	TRBJ1-6	NA	many	TGCAGTGCTAGAGATCCGTCAGCGCCGTTGGGTAATTCACCCCTCCACTTT	CSARDPSAPLGNSPLHF
TRBV27	TRBJ2-7	NA	NA	TGTGCCAGCAGTTTATGGGGGGGGGCTCAATCCTACGAGCAGTACTTC	CASSLWGGAQSYEQYF
TRBV6-6	TRBJ2-1	NA	NA	TGTGCCGGCAGAGGGACCAGTCATTCGTTCTTC	CAGRGTSHSFF
TRBV29-1	TRBJ2-5	TRBD1	few	TGCAGCGTTGAATTTGAGTACAGGGGGGAGACCCAGTACTTC	CSVEFEYRGETQYF
TRBV21-1	TRBJ2-1	NA	NA	TGTGCTGGGCTAGCGGCCTACAATGAGCAGTTCTTC	CAGLAAYNEQFF